Included here is one TCR beta chain sequence, with context. Germline CDR1 reads LGHNA; CDR2 reads YSLEER. The CDR3 spans 15 residues. V lost 3 bases and J lost 4; bases outside the gene matches: 9. This sample is drawn from a study of cytomegalovirus exposure and HLA in healthy donors. The PCR ran on 60 Vbeta and 13 Jbeta primers. Assay used: immunoSEQ multiplex PCR; TCRdb lists only in-frame clones, some missing. The data hold fewer than 200,000 clones, with around 65% observed a single time. What was sequenced was PBMCs. The sequence came from a woman in her 40s in good health and CMV-seropositive. The J gene is TRBJ2-7, the V gene TRBV4-3, with 7 bases fitting TRBD1. The DNA for the CDR3 is TGCGCCAGCAGCCAGCCCAGCCGGGACAGATACGAGCAGTACTTC. It translates to CASSQPSRDRYEQYF.